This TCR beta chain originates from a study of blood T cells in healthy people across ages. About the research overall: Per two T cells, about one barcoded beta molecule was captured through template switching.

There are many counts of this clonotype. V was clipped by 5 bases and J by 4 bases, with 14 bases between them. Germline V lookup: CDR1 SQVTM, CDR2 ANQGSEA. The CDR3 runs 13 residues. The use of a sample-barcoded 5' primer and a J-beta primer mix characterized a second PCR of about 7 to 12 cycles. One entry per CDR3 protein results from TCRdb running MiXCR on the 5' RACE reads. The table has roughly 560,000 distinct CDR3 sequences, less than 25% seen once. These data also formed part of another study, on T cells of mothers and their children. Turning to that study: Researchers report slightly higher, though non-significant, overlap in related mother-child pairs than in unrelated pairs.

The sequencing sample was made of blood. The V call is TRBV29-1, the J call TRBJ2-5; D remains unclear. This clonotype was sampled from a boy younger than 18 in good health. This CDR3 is CSVKFTVGETQYF. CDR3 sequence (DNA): TGCAGCGTTAAATTCACAGTGGGAGAGACCCAGTACTTC.